This entry is about one T cell receptor beta chain. Its antigen is currently unknown. The data are from a study of cytomegalovirus exposure and HLA in healthy donors. Primers included in the PCR were 60 Vbeta and 13 Jbeta primers. Clones were read by immunoSEQ multiplex PCR, and TCRdb kept only the in-frame ones, dropping some. The table lists approximately 110,000 clones. The trim removed 6 bases at V and 1 base at J, leaving 4 bases unmatched. There are 15 residues in the CDR3. Germline V CDR1 and CDR2: SGHRS, YFSETQ. Notes on the study in general: Fewer N-insertions than the roughly 670-donor mean were reportedly shown by an Asian-associated ancestry cluster in a later analysis. Overall, around 160 TCR beta chains were annotated as cytomegalovirus-associated.

The chain combines TRBV5-1 with TRBJ2-1; TRBD2 aligns across 10 bases. The source material was PBMCs. The TCR was taken from a man aged 25 to 45 in good health and CMV-seronegative. CDR3 bases: TGCGCCAGCAAGGTAGCGGGGGGTTCCTACAATGAGCAGTTCTTC. This translates into CASKVAGGSYNEQFF.